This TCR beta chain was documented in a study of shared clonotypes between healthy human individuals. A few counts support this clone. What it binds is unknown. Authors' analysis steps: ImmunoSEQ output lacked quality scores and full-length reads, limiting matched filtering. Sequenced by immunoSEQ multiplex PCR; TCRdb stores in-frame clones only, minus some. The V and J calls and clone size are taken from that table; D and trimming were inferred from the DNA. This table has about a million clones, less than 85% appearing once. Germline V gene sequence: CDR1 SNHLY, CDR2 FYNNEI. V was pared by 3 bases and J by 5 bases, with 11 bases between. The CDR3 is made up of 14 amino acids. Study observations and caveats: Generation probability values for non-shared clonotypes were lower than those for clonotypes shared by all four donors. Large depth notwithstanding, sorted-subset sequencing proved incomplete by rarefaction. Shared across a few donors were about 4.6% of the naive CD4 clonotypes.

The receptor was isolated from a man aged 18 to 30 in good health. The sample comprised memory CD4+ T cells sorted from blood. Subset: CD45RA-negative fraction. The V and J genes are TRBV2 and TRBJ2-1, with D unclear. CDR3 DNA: TGTGCCAGCAGTGATTCCCTATATGACAATGAGCAGTTCTTC. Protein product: CASSDSLYDNEQFF.